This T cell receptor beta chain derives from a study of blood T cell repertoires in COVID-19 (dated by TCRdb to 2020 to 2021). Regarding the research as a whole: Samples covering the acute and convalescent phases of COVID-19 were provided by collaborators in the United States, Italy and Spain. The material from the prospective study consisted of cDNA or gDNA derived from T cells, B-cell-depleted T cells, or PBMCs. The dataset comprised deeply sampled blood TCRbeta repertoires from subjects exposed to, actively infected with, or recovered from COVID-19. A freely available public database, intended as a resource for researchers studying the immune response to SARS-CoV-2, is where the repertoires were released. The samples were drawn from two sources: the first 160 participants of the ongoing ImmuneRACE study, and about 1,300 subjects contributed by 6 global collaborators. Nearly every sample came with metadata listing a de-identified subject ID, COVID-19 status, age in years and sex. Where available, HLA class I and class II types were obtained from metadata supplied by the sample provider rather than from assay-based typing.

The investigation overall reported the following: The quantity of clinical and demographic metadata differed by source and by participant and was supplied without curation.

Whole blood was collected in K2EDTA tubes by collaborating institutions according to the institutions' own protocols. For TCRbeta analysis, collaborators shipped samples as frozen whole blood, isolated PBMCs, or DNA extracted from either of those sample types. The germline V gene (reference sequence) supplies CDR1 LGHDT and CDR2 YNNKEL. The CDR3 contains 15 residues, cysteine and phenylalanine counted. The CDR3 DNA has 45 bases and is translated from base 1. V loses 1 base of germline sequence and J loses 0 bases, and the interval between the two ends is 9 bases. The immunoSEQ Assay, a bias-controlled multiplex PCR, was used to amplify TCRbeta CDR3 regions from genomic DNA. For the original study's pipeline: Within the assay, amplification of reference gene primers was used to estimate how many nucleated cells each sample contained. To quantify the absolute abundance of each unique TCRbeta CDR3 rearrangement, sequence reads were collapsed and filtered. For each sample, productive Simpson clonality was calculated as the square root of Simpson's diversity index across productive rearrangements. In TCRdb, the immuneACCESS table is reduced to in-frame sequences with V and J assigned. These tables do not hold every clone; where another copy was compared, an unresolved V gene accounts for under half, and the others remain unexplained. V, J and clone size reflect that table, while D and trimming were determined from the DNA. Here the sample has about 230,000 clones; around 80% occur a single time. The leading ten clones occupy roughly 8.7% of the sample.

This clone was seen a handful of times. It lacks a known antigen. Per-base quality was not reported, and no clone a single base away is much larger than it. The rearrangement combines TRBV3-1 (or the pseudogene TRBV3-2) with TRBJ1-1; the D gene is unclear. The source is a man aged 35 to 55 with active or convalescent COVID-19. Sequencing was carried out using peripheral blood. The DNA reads TGTGCCAGCAGCCAAGGACAAAGACTGAACACTGAAGCTTTCTTT. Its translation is CASSQGQRLNTEAFF.